A single sample is the source of the 30 T cell receptor beta chains below, sequenced in a study of regulatory T cells in long-lasting Graves disease (dated by TCRdb to the early 2020s). The protocol used for the library was multiplex PCR. The sequencer listed for this sample is Illumina HiSeq 4000. iRepertoire HTBI primers and Arm-PCR amplification of CDR3 regions were used to construct TCR beta libraries. TCRdb reprocessing: public reads trimmed at Q25 with fastp, clones called with MiXCR, in-frame beta chains kept. Every distinct CDR3 protein forms one entry, paired with its most common genes and DNA. The sample records approximately 500,000 distinct CDR3 sequences, 20% to 25% of which are singletons. The ten biggest clones cover 7.1% of the sample. The meaning of the sample's time point label: persistent/refractory GD, antithyroid drugs over 5 years with positive TRAb. RNA was extracted from PBMCs in TRIzol for both TCR sequencing and RNA sequencing.

This specimen was peripheral blood mononuclear cells (PBMCs), taken when the disease was refractory, from a patient treated with antithyroid drugs. These receptors were obtained from a female donor with Graves disease.

This clonotype was seen only a few times. V gene TRBV7-8 combines with J gene TRBJ1-2; D ambiguous. There are 14 residues in the CDR3. Germline CDR1 reads SGHVS; CDR2 reads FQNEAQ. Between the trimmed V and J ends, which lost 1 base and 6 bases, there was a span of 12 bases. CDR3 amino acids: CASSLDYGVNGYTF. DNA for the CDR3: TGTGCCAGCAGCTTAGATTACGGGGTAAATGGCTACACCTTC.

As regards this clonotype: Being one base from a much bigger clone, this may be a read error. This chain uses TRBV6-2 or TRBV6-3 with TRBJ1-4, with D maybe TRBD1 (6 bases). CDR3 length equals 11 residues. Trimming shortened V by 9 bases and J by 10 bases, and 12 bases separated the two germline ends. The germline V gene has CDR1 MNHEY and CDR2 SVGEGT. The CDR3, as DNA: TGTGCCAGTGCCGAAGGGGGAAAACTGTTTTTT. Amino acids: CASAEGGKLFF.

The chain employs TRBV20-1 and TRBJ1-1; D not certain. The V end was cut by 7 bases, the J end by 4 bases, with 22 bases between. CDR3 length: 15 amino acids. Germline V gene data show CDR1 as DFQATT and CDR2 as SNEGSKA (reference sequence). CDR3 amino acids: CSVVTRWLLGTEAFF. The CDR3, as DNA: TGCAGTGTTGTTACTAGATGGTTATTGGGCACTGAAGCTTTCTTT.

The rearrangement links TRBV7-6 to TRBJ2-5; D is undetermined. Looked up from germline, CDR1 is SGHVS and CDR2 is FNYEAQ. The CDR3 consists of 16 residues. Trimming shortened V by 1 base and J by 0 bases, and 12 bases separated the two germline ends. CDR3 sequence: CASSLGAVFYQETQYF. Written as DNA, the CDR3 is TGTGCCAGCAGCTTAGGGGCAGTTTTTTACCAAGAGACCCAGTACTTC. Looking up the rest from reference TRBV7-6 and TRBJ2-5 gives the full variable domain: GAGVSQSPRYKVTKRGQDVALRCDPISGHVSLYWYRQALGQGPEFLTYFNYEAQQDKSGLPNDRFSAERPEGSISTLTIQRTEQRDSAMYRCASSLGAVFYQETQYFGPGTRLLVL.

This rearrangement joins TRBV25-1 to TRBJ2-7; D possibly corresponds to TRBD2 (6 bases). The germline V gene encodes CDR1 MGHDK and CDR2 SYGVNS. Trimming took 4 bases from V and 1 from J, leaving 11 bases between them. The CDR3 is 14 residues long. Written as DNA, the CDR3 is TGTGCCAGCAGTGCTAGACTAGTTTCCTACGAGCAGTACTTC. Amino acids: CASSARLVSYEQYF.

The rearrangement links TRBV20-1 to TRBJ2-7; D may be TRBD2 (5 bases). CDR3 length equals 13 residues. The V end was cut by 2 bases, the J end by 4 bases, with 12 bases between. Germline CDR1 is DFQATT and CDR2 is SNEGSKA (reference sequence). The CDR3 spells CSARTLGLYEQYF. CDR3 sequence (DNA): TGCAGTGCTAGAACATTAGGACTTTACGAGCAGTACTTC.

The chain carries TRBV19 and TRBJ1-1, with D uncertain. V shed 5 bases and J shed 1 base, with 11 bases lying between them. CDR1 is LNHDA and CDR2 is SQIVND in the germline V gene (reference sequence). The CDR3 extends over 14 amino acids. Here the CDR3 reads CASSPSEQNTEAFF. The CDR3 DNA sequence: TGTGCCAGTAGTCCCTCGGAGCAGAACACTGAAGCTTTCTTT.

J is TRBJ2-5 and V is TRBV15, with D hard to call. CDR1 LNHNV and CDR2 YYDKDF come from the germline V gene (reference sequence). Trimming pared 0 bases from V and 5 bases from J, leaving 7 bases between. The CDR3 covers 13 residues. The CDR3 region is CATSRDRAETQYF. The CDR3 DNA reads TGTGCCACCAGCAGAGATAGAGCTGAGACCCAGTACTTC.

The chain links TRBV5-5 to TRBJ2-7, with 7 bases that match TRBD2. The germline V gene encodes CDR1 SGHKS and CDR2 YYEKEE (reference sequence). This CDR3 is 15 amino acids long. V shed 3 bases, J shed 4 bases, and the junction held 10 bases outside the gene matches. The CDR3 DNA sequence: TGTGCCAGCAGCTCTACCGGGACTACGTATTACGAGCAGTACTTC. Its translation: CASSSTGTTYYEQYF.

The chain combines TRBV15 with TRBJ2-7; possibly TRBD1 for D (6 bases). Trimming shortened V by 0 bases and J by 3 bases, and 9 bases separated the two germline ends. CDR1 LNHNV and CDR2 YYDKDF come from the germline V gene (reference sequence). This CDR3 is 14 amino acids long. CDR3 in amino acids: CATSRDAGDYEQYF. In nucleotides, the CDR3 is TGTGCCACCAGCAGAGATGCAGGGGACTACGAGCAGTACTTC.

The V call is TRBV7-9, the J call TRBJ1-2; no reliable D call. The CDR3 consists of 13 residues. With 1 base removed from V and 5 bases from J, the gap between germline ends came to 8 bases. Germline V lookup: CDR1 SEHNR, CDR2 FQNEAQ (reference sequence). The CDR3 DNA reads as TGTGCCAGCAGCTTAGTTTCCATGTATGGCTACACCTTC. This codes for CASSLVSMYGYTF.

This clonotype was picked up many times. The V call is TRBV11-2, the J call TRBJ2-5; TRBD2 agrees at 7 bases. CDR3 size: 15 residues. With V trimmed by 1 base and J by 8 bases, 10 bases remained unmatched. The germline CDR1 and CDR2 sequences are SGHAT and FQNNGV. For the CDR3, the DNA is TGTGCCAGCAGCTTAGCGGGCGGGAGAGCCCAAACCCAGTACTTC. Its translation is CASSLAGGRAQTQYF.

Many counts were recorded for this clonotype. The J gene is TRBJ2-5, the V gene TRBV7-2; no clear D gene. V lost 5 bases, J lost 4 bases, and 5 bases lay in between. The CDR3 is 11 residues long. CDR1 and CDR2 from the germline V gene are SGHTA and FQGNSA. The CDR3 here is CASSHGETQYF. CDR3 coding DNA: TGTGCCAGCAGCCACGGAGAGACCCAGTACTTC.

The sample holds many counts of this clonotype. The V gene is TRBV28, the J gene TRBJ2-5; D may be TRBD1 (5 bases). Trimming stripped 5 bases from V and 3 bases from J, with 19 bases between. CDR3 length: 16 residues. Germline CDR1 reads MDHEN; CDR2 reads SYDVKM. The CDR3 nucleotides are TGTGCCAGCAGTCAAACTCAGGGTTTGATGGAAGAGACCCAGTACTTC. This sequence encodes CASSQTQGLMEETQYF.

This clonotype came up many times. J is TRBJ2-7 and V is TRBV12-3 or TRBV12-4; D perhaps matches TRBD2 (6 bases). This CDR3 region has 15 residues. V gave up 5 bases and J gave up 3 bases, with 17 bases separating them. In DNA form, the CDR3 reads TGTGCCAGCAGTCAGGGCGGGACTGACAACTACGAGCAGTACTTC. This codes for CASSQGGTDNYEQYF.

CDR3 in amino acids: CASSYSTLGGGDTGELFF. CDR3 nucleotide sequence: TGTGCCAGCAGTTACTCCACCTTAGGAGGGGGGGACACCGGGGAGCTGTTTTTT. The gene calls are TRBV6-5 and TRBJ2-2; a possible D gene is TRBD2 (7 bases). This CDR3 contains 18 residues. Germline V gene lookup returns CDR1 MNHEY and CDR2 SVGAGI. V was trimmed by 0 bases and J by 3 bases, leaving 17 bases between them.

The J gene is TRBJ1-1, the V gene TRBV7-2; no clear D. The V end was cut by 4 bases, the J end by 5 bases, with 14 bases between. CDR3 length: 14 residues. The germline V gene encodes CDR1 SGHTA and CDR2 FQGNSA. CDR3 sequence (DNA): TGTGCCAGCAGCTCCCAAGCCCCCAGGACTGAAGCTTTCTTT. This encodes CASSSQAPRTEAFF.

As regards this clonotype: At one end, the junction sequence differs from germline, possibly due to a read error. The chain links TRBV12-3 or TRBV12-4 to TRBJ2-7; D perhaps matches TRBD2 (5 bases). Matching the DNA end better, TRBJ2-5 makes the J call doubtful. This CDR3 is built from 10 residues. CDR3 loop: CAGSGETQYF. Here the CDR3 DNA reads TGTGCCGGCAGCGGAGAGACCCAGTACTTC.

Ten or more counts support this clonotype. This rearrangement joins TRBV27 to TRBJ2-5, with 7 bases identical to TRBD1. Trimming cost V 3 bases and J 5 bases; bases outside gene matches: 3. Germline values: CDR1 MNHEY, CDR2 SMNVEV (reference sequence). The CDR3 runs to 13 residues. CDR3: CASSFEGAETQYF. In nucleotides, the CDR3 is TGTGCCAGCAGTTTCGAGGGGGCGGAGACCCAGTACTTC.

This clonotype was counted at least ten times. CDR3 in amino acids: CATSIGSTGGVSPLHF. CDR3 DNA sequence: TGTGCCACCAGCATTGGATCCACAGGGGGCGTTTCACCCCTCCACTTT. The V gene is TRBV15, the J gene TRBJ1-6, with 9 bases that match TRBD1. Trimming cost V 4 bases and J 9 bases; bases outside gene matches: 10. CDR1 is LNHNV, CDR2 YYDKDF, per germline (reference sequence). This CDR3 region has 16 residues.

This clonotype has ten or more counts. The CDR3 protein is CASRKTGVLTEAFF. Here the CDR3 DNA reads TGTGCCAGCAGAAAGACGGGCGTGTTGACTGAAGCTTTCTTT. The rearrangement uses TRBV6-1 and TRBJ1-1; unclear D gene. Germline V gives CDR1 MNHNS, CDR2 SASEGT. This CDR3 spans 14 amino acids. Trimming removed 6 bases from V and 5 bases from J, with 16 bases in between.

The V call is TRBV15, the J call TRBJ2-6; D gene ambiguous. This CDR3 is built from 15 residues. Germline V gene sequence: CDR1 LNHNV, CDR2 YYDKDF (reference sequence). Trimming pared 0 bases from V and 1 base from J, leaving 4 bases between. The CDR3 loop is CATSRDQSGANVLTF. The DNA for the CDR3 is TGTGCCACCAGCAGAGATCAGTCTGGGGCCAACGTCCTGACTTTC.

This sequence joins TRBV10-3 and TRBJ2-7; no definite D call. This CDR3 contains 16 residues. The V end lost 0 bases, the J end lost 1 base, and 13 bases lay between the germline ends. Germline V CDR1 and CDR2: ENHRY, SYGVKD. The DNA for the CDR3 is TGTGCCATCAGTGAGTCGGGTAGCCGAGTATCCTACGAGCAGTACTTC. Translation: CAISESGSRVSYEQYF.

This chain uses TRBV6-5 with TRBJ1-5, with a possible D match to TRBD1 (5 bases). CDR3 length equals 17 residues. The V and J ends lost 4 bases and 0 bases respectively, with 16 bases between them. Germline V gene sequence: CDR1 MNHEY, CDR2 SVGAGI. CDR3 region: CASSSPTASYSNQPQHF. DNA for the CDR3: TGTGCCAGCAGTTCTCCGACAGCTAGTTATAGCAATCAGCCCCAGCATTTT.

This clonotype has at least ten counts. V and J are TRBV2 and TRBJ1-5; 7 nucleotides agree with TRBD1. Germline V lookup: CDR1 SNHLY, CDR2 FYNNEI. There are 15 residues in the CDR3. J gave up 6 bases and V 6 bases, and 11 bases lay outside the gene matches. The chain's CDR3 is CASRVEGGVGQPQHF. The CDR3 DNA is TGTGCCAGCAGAGTGGAAGGGGGCGTCGGTCAGCCCCAGCATTTT.

The V and J genes are TRBV7-9 and TRBJ1-5, with D unclear. CDR1 and CDR2 (germline): SEHNR, FQNEAQ (reference sequence). V lost 2 bases, J lost 0 bases, and 11 bases lay in between. CDR3 length: 16 residues. CDR3 sequence (DNA): TGTGCCAGCAGCTTAATTTTGATGGGTAGCAATCAGCCCCAGCATTTT. It yields the protein CASSLILMGSNQPQHF.

The chain recombines TRBV20-1 with TRBJ2-7, with D tentatively TRBD1 (5 bases). Trimming left V 0 bases short and J 8 bases short, with 14 bases between. Germline-derived CDR1 and CDR2 are DFQATT and SNEGSKA (reference sequence). The CDR3 contains 13 residues. The CDR3 nucleotides read TGCAGTGCTAGAGATGCAGGGCCGGGCAAGCAGTACTTC. Protein: CSARDAGPGKQYF.

The chain links TRBV6-2 or TRBV6-3 to TRBJ1-5; D is unresolved. Trimming shortened V by 2 bases and J by 4 bases, and 6 bases separated the two germline ends. In germline, CDR1 is MNHEY, CDR2 SVGEGT. The CDR3 has 13 amino acids. Here the CDR3 DNA reads TGTGCCAGCAGTTACGCGACTAATCAGCCCCAGCATTTT. Translated, it gives CASSYATNQPQHF.

V and J are TRBV24-1 and TRBJ2-2, with 10 bases aligning to TRBD2. The CDR3 is made up of 17 amino acids. Germline V gene data show CDR1 as KGHDR and CDR2 as SFDVKD. V lost 4 bases to trimming and J lost 7 bases; unmatched junction nucleotides: 11. The CDR3 region is CATSDLDPLAGDGELFF. The CDR3 region has the DNA TGTGCCACCAGTGACCTCGACCCTCTAGCGGGAGACGGGGAGCTGTTTTTT.

This rearrangement joins TRBV4-1 to TRBJ1-2, with D maybe TRBD1 (6 bases). This CDR3 has 15 residues. Germline CDR1 and CDR2: MGHRA and YSYEKL. V was clipped by 3 bases and J by 4 bases, with 15 bases between them. CDR3 DNA sequence: TGCGCCAGCAGCCAGGGCAGACAGGACCCCTATGGCTACACCTTC. This gives the protein CASSQGRQDPYGYTF.